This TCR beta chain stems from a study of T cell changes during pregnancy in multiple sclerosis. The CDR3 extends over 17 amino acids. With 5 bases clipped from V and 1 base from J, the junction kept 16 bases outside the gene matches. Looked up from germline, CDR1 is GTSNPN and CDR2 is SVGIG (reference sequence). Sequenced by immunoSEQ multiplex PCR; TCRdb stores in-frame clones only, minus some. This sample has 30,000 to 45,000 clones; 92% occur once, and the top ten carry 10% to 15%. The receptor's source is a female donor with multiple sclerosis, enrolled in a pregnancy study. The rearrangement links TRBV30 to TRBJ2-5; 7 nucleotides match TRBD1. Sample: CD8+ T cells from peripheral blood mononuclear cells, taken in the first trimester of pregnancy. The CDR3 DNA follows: TGTGCCTGGGGTGACAGGGAAGGAGAAGGACCCCAAGAGACCCAGTACTTC. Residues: CAWGDREGEGPQETQYF.